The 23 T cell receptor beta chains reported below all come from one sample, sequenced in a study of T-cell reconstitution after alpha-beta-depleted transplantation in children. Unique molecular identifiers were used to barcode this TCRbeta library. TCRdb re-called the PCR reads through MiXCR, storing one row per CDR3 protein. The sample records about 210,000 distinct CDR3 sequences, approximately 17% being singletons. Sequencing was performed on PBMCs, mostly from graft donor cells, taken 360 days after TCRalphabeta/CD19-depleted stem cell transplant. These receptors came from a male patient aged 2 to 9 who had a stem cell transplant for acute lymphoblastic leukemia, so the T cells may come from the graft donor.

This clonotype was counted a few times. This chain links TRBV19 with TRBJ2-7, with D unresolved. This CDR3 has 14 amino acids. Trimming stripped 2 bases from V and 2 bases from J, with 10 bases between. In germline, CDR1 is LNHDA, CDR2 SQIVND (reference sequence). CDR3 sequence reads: CASSIKGSTYEQYF. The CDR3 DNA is TGTGCCAGTAGTATAAAGGGAAGCACCTACGAGCAGTACTTC.

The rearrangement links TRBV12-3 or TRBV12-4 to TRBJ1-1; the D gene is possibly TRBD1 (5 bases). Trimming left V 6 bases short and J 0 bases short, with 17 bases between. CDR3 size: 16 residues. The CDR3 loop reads CASSAPWGELNTEAFF. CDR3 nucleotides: TGTGCCAGCAGCGCCCCCTGGGGGGAGCTGAACACTGAAGCTTTCTTT.

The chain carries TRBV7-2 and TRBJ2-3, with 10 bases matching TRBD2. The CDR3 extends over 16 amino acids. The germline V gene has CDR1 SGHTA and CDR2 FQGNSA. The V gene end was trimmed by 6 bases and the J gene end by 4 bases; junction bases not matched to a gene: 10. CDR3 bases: TGTGCCAGCAGAATGGGGTTTCTAGCGGGGGCAGATACGCAGTATTTT. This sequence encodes CASRMGFLAGADTQYF.

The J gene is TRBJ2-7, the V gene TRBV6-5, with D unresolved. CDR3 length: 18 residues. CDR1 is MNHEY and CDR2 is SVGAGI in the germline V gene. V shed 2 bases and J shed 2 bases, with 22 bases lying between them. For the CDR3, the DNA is TGTGCCAGCAGTTACGCCCCGGAAGATTGGATAACAGCCTACGAGCAGTACTTC. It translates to CASSYAPEDWITAYEQYF.

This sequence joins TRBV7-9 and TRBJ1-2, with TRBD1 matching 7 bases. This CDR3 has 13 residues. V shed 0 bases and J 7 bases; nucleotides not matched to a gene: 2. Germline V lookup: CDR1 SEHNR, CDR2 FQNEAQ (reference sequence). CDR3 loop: CASSLAGGSGYTF. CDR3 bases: TGTGCCAGCAGCTTAGCAGGGGGCAGTGGCTACACCTTC.

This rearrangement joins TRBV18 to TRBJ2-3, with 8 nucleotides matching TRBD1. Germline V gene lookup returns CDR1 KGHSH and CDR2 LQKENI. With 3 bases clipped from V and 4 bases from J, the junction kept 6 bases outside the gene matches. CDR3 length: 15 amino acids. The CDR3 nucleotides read TGTGCCAGCTCACCCGGACAGGGCCCTTCAGATACGCAGTATTTT. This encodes CASSPGQGPSDTQYF. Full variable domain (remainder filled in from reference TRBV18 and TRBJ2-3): NAGVMQNPRHLVRRRGQEARLRCSPMKGHSHVYWYRQLPEEGLKFMVYLQKENIIDESGMPKERFSAEFPKEGPSILRIQQVVRGDSAAYFCASSPGQGPSDTQYFGPGTRLTVL.

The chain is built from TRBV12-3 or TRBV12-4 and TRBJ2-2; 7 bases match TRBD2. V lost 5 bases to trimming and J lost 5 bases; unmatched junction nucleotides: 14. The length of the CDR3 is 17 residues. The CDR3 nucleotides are TGTGCCAGCAGTCGACCACTGACTGGCGGGAGTACCGGGGAGCTGTTTTTT. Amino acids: CASSRPLTGGSTGELFF.

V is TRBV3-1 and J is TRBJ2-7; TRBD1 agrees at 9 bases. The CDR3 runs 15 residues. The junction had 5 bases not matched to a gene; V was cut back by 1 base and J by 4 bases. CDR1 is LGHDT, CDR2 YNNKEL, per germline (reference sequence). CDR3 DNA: TGTGCCAGCAGCCAAGGGGGGGACAGGGTGTACGAGCAGTACTTC. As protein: CASSQGGDRVYEQYF.

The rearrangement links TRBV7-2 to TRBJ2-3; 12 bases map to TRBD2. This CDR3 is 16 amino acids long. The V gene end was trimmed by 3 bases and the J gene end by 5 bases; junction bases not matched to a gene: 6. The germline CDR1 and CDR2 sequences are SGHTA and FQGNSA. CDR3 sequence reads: CASSLASGGAQDTQYF. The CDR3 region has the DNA TGTGCCAGCAGCTTGGCTAGCGGGGGGGCTCAAGATACGCAGTATTTT.

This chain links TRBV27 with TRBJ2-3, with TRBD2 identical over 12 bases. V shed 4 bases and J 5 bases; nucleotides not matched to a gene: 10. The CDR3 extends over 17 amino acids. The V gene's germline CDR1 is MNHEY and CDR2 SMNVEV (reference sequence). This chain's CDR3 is CASSSQPSGGAKDTQYF. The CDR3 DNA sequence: TGTGCCAGCAGTTCTCAGCCTAGCGGGGGGGCCAAAGATACGCAGTATTTT.

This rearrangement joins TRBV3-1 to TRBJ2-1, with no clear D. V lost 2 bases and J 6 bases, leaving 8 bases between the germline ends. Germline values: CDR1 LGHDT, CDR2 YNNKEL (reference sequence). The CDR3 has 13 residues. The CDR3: CASSQPPVNEQFF. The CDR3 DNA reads TGTGCCAGCAGCCAACCGCCCGTCAATGAGCAGTTCTTC.

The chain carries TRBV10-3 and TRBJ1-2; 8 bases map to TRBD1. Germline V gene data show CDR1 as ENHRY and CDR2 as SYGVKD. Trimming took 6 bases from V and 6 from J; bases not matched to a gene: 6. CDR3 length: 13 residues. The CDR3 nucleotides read TGTGCCATCAGCGATACAGGGGGAGATGGCTACACCTTC. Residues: CAISDTGGDGYTF.

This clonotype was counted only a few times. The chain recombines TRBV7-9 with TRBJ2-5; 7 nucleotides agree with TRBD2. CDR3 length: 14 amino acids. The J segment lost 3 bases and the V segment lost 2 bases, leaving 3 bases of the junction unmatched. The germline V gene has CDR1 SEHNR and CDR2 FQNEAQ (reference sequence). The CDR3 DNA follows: TGTGCCAGCAGCTTATTCGCGGGGGAAGAGACCCAGTACTTC. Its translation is CASSLFAGEETQYF.

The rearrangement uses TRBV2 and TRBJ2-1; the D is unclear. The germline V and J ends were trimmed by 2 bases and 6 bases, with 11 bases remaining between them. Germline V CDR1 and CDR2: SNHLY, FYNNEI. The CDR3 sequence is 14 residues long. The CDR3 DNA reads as TGTGCCAGCAGTGAATACGGGCCCGGCAATGAGCAGTTCTTC. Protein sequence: CASSEYGPGNEQFF.

The CDR3 is CASRSGAGQTHGYTF. DNA for the CDR3: TGTGCCAGCAGATCTGGGGCTGGACAGACCCATGGCTACACCTTC. The chain has TRBV7-8 and TRBJ1-2, with a possible D match to TRBD1 (6 bases). The CDR3 totals 15 residues. V lost 6 bases to trimming and J lost 6 bases, with 20 bases between them. CDR1 and CDR2 (germline): SGHVS, FQNEAQ.

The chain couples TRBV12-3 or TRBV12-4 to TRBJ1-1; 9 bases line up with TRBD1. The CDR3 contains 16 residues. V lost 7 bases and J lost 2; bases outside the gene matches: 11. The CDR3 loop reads CASTLRGQGGNTEAFF. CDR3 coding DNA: TGTGCCAGCACCCTAAGGGGACAGGGAGGAAACACTGAAGCTTTCTTT.

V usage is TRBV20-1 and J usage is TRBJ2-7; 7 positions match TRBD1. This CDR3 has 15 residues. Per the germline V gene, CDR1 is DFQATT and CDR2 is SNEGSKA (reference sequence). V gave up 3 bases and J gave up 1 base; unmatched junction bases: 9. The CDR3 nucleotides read TGCAGTGCTAGCGGTCGGGAACAGGGGTCCTACGAGCAGTACTTC. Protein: CSASGREQGSYEQYF.

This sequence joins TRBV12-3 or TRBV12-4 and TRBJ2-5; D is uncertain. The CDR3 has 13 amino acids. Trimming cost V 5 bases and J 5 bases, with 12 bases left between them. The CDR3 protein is CASSARLMETQYF. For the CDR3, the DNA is TGTGCCAGCAGTGCTAGGCTCATGGAGACCCAGTACTTC.

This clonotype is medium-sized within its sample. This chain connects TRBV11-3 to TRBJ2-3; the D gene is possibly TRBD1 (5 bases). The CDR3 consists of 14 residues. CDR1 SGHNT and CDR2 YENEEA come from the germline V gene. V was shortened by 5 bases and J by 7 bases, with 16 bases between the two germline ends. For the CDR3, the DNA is TGTGCCAGCAGCCCCCACCAGGGCGTGAATACGCAGTATTTT. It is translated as CASSPHQGVNTQYF. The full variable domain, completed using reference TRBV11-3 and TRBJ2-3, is EAGVVQSPRYKIIEKKQPVAFWCNPISGHNTLYWYLQNLGQGPELLIRYENEEAVDDSQLPKDRFSAERLKGVDSTLKIQPAELGDSAVYLCASSPHQGVNTQYFGPGTRLTVL.

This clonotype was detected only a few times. CDR3 region: CASSFMETQYF. The CDR3 DNA is TGCGCCAGCAGCTTTATGGAGACCCAGTACTTC. V usage is TRBV5-1 and J usage is TRBJ2-5, with D hard to call. Germline V gene sequence: CDR1 SGHRS, CDR2 YFSETQ. Between the trimmed V and J ends, which lost 2 bases and 5 bases, there was a span of 4 bases. The CDR3 runs to 11 residues. The full variable domain, its missing parts supplied by reference TRBV5-1 and TRBJ2-5, is KAGVTQTPRYLIKTRGQQVTLSCSPISGHRSVSWYQQTPGQGLQFLFEYFSETQRNKGNFPGRFSGRQFSNSRSEMNVSTLELGDSALYLCASSFMETQYFGPGTRLLVL.

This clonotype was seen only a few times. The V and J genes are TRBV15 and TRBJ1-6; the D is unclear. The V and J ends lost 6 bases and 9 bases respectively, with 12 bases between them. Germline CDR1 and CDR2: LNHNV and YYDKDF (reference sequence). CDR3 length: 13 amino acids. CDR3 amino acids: CATRNVWASPLHF. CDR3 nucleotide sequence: TGTGCCACCAGAAATGTATGGGCTTCACCCCTCCACTTT.

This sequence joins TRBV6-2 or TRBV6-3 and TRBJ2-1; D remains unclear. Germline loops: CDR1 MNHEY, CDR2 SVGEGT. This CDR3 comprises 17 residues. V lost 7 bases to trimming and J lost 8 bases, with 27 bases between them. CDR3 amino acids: CASKDITDPSRRHEQFF. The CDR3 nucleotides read TGTGCCAGCAAAGACATTACCGACCCCTCGAGGCGGCATGAGCAGTTCTTC.

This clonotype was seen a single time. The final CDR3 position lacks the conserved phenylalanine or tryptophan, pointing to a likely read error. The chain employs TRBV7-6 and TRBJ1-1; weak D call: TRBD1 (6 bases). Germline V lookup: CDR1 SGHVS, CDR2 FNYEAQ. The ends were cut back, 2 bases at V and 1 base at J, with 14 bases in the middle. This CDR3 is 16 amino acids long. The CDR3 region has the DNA TGTGCCAGCAGCTTAACCCGTGGGACACCGAACACTGAAGCTTTCGTT. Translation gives CASSLTRGTPNTEAFV.